This TCR beta chain stems from a study of shared clonotypes between healthy human individuals (dated by TCRdb to about 2020). Some background on the complete study: A few men and two women, aged 18 to 49 years, made up the cohort. For each donor, CD4 naive and CD4 memory were each given three plates, CD8 naive was given two plates, and CD8 memory was given one plate. Blood TCR repertoires of roughly five healthy adults were deeply sequenced to estimate repertoire size and the extent of clonotype sharing between individuals. Libraries were prepared and TCR repertoires were sequenced by different laboratories using diverse techniques, in order to increase sequencing depth and limit assay-specific biases. Leukapheresis yielded between about 0.85 and 9 billion PBMCs per donor. General findings and caveats noted by the study authors: Estimated clonotype richness was generally larger for naive than for memory subsets. Compared with non-shared clonotypes, clonotypes shared by all four sorted-subset donors had higher generation probabilities. Pairwise subsampling indicated that sequencing depth was expected to affect the degree of clonotype sharing among donors. Rarefaction of sorted-subset datasets indicated incomplete sequencing despite the large sequencing depth. Sampling was restricted to blood, and TCR repertoires in tissues likely differ from the TCR repertoires found in blood. Across a handful of donors, approximately 5% of naive CD4, approximately 3.6% of naive CD8, around 2.5% of memory CD4, and about 0.44% of memory CD8 clonotypes were shared. The genetic and exposure-history diversity represented was limited by the small number of donors.

The germline ends are 20 bases apart after V is trimmed by 7 bases and J by 7 bases. CDR1 and CDR2 were assigned from the germline V gene as MDHEN and SYDVKM. The CDR3 goes from the cysteine to the phenylalanine over 15 residues. Just CDR3 DNA is preserved here, 45 bases in frame from base 1. TCR CDR3 regions were amplified from genomic DNA by multiplex PCR using the deep immunoSEQ assay. Extracted genomic DNA from each cell subset was spread evenly across all wells of several immunoSEQ 96-well plates, with each plate serving as a replicate. For sorted subsets, each replicate PCR was loaded with about 0.2 ug genomic DNA, equivalent to some 31,000 T cell genomes. The purified libraries were quantified using a Qubit 3.0 fluorometer, sized with a Bioanalyzer 2100, and then quantified again using the KAPA Library Quantification kit. Every immunoSEQ 96-well plate was sequenced on a dedicated single-read 150-cycle Illumina NextSeq 550 flow cell. The paper's processing steps were these. Because only junctional sequences without quality scores were contained in the immunoSEQ output, filtering matching that applied to full-length reads could not be performed. Sequences were annotated with PyIR, a Python wrapper for IgBLAST v1.9, using IMGT germline references to assign V/J genes and CDR3. Reads were filtered out if the reads had weak V/J assignments (E-value above 1e-6), no CDR3, stop codons, out-of-frame junctions, or ambiguous translated residues. V3J clonotypes were defined by identical inferred V gene, J gene, and CDR3 amino acid sequence. Percentage overlap between repertoires was calculated by dividing the number of shared unique clonotypes by the size of the smaller repertoire. Richness of each repertoire was evaluated using RTK rarefaction, the Chao1 estimator, and Recon v2.1 estimates of unobserved clonotypes. Generation probabilities were computed with OLGA for all TCRbeta clonotypes obtained by the gDNA method from several donors. TCRdb took this table from immuneACCESS and kept in-frame rearrangements with V and J called. Such tables lack part of the clones; where checked against another copy, unresolved V genes explain under half of the gap, and the rest is unexplained. V and J calls and clone size are given by that table; D and trimming were obtained from the DNA. The sample contains around 620,000 clones, around 95% of them found a single time. The ten largest clones add up to over 0.09% of the sample.

Concerning this clone itself: Its antigen remains unidentified. One base away there is no much larger clone; base qualities are not given.

For the CD8 naive samples, CD45RO-negative cells were positively selected for CCR7, yielding a CD45RA+CCR7+ population from which TemRA cells were excluded. The donors were healthy, HIV-negative adults who had no recently reported acute infections or vaccinations. Only Caucasian adults living in Nashville, Tennessee, USA were represented among the donors. After blood collection by leukapheresis, PBMCs were isolated using Ficoll-Histopaque density gradient centrifugation and then cryopreserved in the vapor phase of liquid nitrogen. Analytical flow cytometry was used to check the purity and quantity of every magnetically sorted T cell population. Genomic DNA was isolated from each sorted fraction and quantified by UV absorbance on a Nanodrop 2000c.

The source of this sequence is a woman in her twenties or thirties in good health. The sample was naive CD8+ T cells sorted from blood. The sample's cell subset or site label, decoded: CD45RA+CCR7+. The chain uses TRBV28 and TRBJ1-3; a tentative D call is TRBD1 (5 bases match). CDR3 reads: CASIKGSVLWNTIYF. The bases are TGTGCCAGCATCAAGGGGTCGGTTTTATGGAACACCATATATTTT.